Ten or more counts support the clone carrying this T cell receptor (beta chain). The antigen remains unidentified. In germline, CDR1 is SQVTM, CDR2 ANQGSEA. The CDR3 length is 12 residues. V was cut by 6 bases and J by 4 bases, with 13 bases left in between. The record originates from a study of early T cells in non-severe SARS-CoV-2 infection. Across the study: Sequenced material consisted of bulk RNA (from unsorted whole blood), and chains were unpaired. Study-level findings and limits: The matching step, a VDJdb search, favored anti-spike CD8 responses and missed private and CD4 specificities.

Researchers attached unique molecular identifiers to individual cDNA molecules. TCRdb ran MiXCR on the 5' RACE reads and lists one entry per CDR3 protein. The repertoire holds approximately 69,000 distinct CDR3 sequences, with about 9.4% as singletons. V gene TRBV29-1 combines with J gene TRBJ2-7, with D tentatively TRBD1 (5 bases). The sequencing input was whole blood. The receptor's source is an adult who was a healthcare worker with PCR-confirmed SARS-CoV-2 infection or an uninfected control (not recorded which). The CDR3 DNA follows: TGCAGCGTCTCCGACAGTGGGTACGAGCAGTACTTC. This encodes CSVSDSGYEQYF.